The T cell receptor (beta chain) described here comes from a study of CD4 T cells in relation to SARS-CoV-2 and coronaviruses. Looking at the study overall: PBMCs were cultured with antigen for about eleven days before TCR beta sequencing. The HLA restriction of the shared crossreactive spike epitopes was mapped.

CD4+ T cells from unexposed donors were obtained before the COVID-19 pandemic (2011-2018). CD4+ T cells were isolated from the cells after about ten days of culture. On days 3 and 7, cultures got half fresh IL-2 medium. Trimming stripped 0 bases from V and 3 bases from J, with 18 bases between. Germline loops: CDR1 ENHRY, CDR2 SYGVKD. This CDR3 region has 18 residues. On this clone itself: Its antigen remains unidentified.

TCRdb's copy holds only in-frame clones and misses some; the assay was immunoSEQ multiplex PCR. The sample shows about 25,000 clones, about 79% of them seen only once. The rearrangement joins TRBV10-3 to TRBJ1-5; a possible D gene is TRBD1 (5 bases). The sequencing sample was made of CD4+ T cells from PBMCs, cultured in vitro. This receptor was identified in a human donor in good health. In nucleotides, the CDR3 is TGTGCCATCAGTGAGTCGACTCTACGGGGGGGACCCAATCAGCCCCAGCATTTT. This translates into CAISESTLRGGPNQPQHF.